These 7 T cell receptor beta chains originate from one sample sequenced in a study of STAT5B mutations in CD4+ large granular lymphocyte leukemia (dated by TCRdb to the early 2020s). The method behind the library was the immunoSEQ multiplex PCR assay. TCRdb stores this immuneACCESS table with in-frame sequences only. Part of the clones is absent; in the studies checked, under half of the shortfall reflects unresolved V genes, and no reason is known for the rest. This sample is represented by about 30,000 clones; under 80% of them were singletons. The leading ten clones occupy roughly 2% of the sample. Sequenced: CD4+ T cells from blood buffy coats. The receptors were gathered from a human donor in good health.

The gene calls are TRBV2 and TRBJ2-1; TRBD2 agrees at 8 bases. V shed 3 bases and J 10 bases; nucleotides not matched to a gene: 11. The length of the CDR3 is 15 residues. Germline-derived CDR1 and CDR2 are SNHLY and FYNNEI. Written as DNA, the CDR3 is TGTGCCAGCAGTGATTTCAGCGGGGGCCTTAAGGAGCAGTTCTTC. Encoded protein: CASSDFSGGLKEQFF.

This sequence joins TRBV18 and TRBJ2-6; D gene uncertain. Germline V gives CDR1 KGHSH, CDR2 LQKENI. The CDR3 has 15 amino acids. V lost 7 bases and J lost 0, with 10 bases in between. This CDR3 reads CASYFGHSGANVLTF. In DNA form, the CDR3 reads TGTGCCAGCTACTTTGGGCACTCTGGGGCCAACGTCCTGACTTTC.

The chain is built from TRBV14 and TRBJ2-5; perhaps TRBD1 as D (6 bases). The germline V gene encodes CDR1 SGHDN and CDR2 FVKESK. Trimming left V 3 bases short and J 5 bases short, with 16 bases between. This CDR3 has 15 residues. The CDR3 DNA sequence: TGTGCCAGCAGCCATCGACAGGACCTATTGGAGACCCAGTACTTC. This codes for CASSHRQDLLETQYF.

V gene TRBV5-4 combines with J gene TRBJ2-5; TRBD2 might be the D (5 bases). V was clipped by 1 base and J by 4 bases, with 11 bases between them. The V gene's germline CDR1 is SGHNT and CDR2 YYREEE (reference sequence). This CDR3 has 14 residues. The CDR3 protein is CASSLIEGAETQYF. As DNA, the CDR3 is TGTGCCAGCAGCTTGATCGAGGGCGCAGAGACCCAGTACTTC.

The rearrangement joins TRBV18 to TRBJ2-5, with TRBD1 as a possible D gene (5 bases). The germline V and J ends were trimmed by 2 bases and 2 bases, with 12 bases remaining between them. The germline gives CDR1 KGHSH, CDR2 LQKENI. The length of the CDR3 is 15 residues. The CDR3 spells CASSPSQTGQETQYF. The CDR3 nucleotides are TGTGCCAGCTCACCAAGTCAAACAGGACAAGAGACCCAGTACTTC.

The chain has TRBV7-2 and TRBJ2-7, with 7 bases that match TRBD1. Germline V gene data show CDR1 as SGHTA and CDR2 as FQGNSA. After removal of 4 bases from V and 6 bases from J, the junction contained 6 bases not matched to a gene. The CDR3 extends over 13 amino acids. CDR3 in amino acids: CASSSDREREQYF. CDR3 coding DNA: TGTGCCAGCAGCTCCGACAGGGAGCGCGAGCAGTACTTC.

This clone occurred once. The gene calls are TRBV5-1 and TRBJ1-2, with D perhaps matching TRBD1 (5 bases). CDR1 and CDR2 (germline): SGHRS, YFSETQ. The CDR3 has 14 amino acids. The V and J ends lost 0 bases and 1 base respectively, with 7 bases between them. CDR3 bases: TGCGCCAGCAGCTTGGGTCAGGGTAACTATGGCTACACCTTC. This codes for CASSLGQGNYGYTF.